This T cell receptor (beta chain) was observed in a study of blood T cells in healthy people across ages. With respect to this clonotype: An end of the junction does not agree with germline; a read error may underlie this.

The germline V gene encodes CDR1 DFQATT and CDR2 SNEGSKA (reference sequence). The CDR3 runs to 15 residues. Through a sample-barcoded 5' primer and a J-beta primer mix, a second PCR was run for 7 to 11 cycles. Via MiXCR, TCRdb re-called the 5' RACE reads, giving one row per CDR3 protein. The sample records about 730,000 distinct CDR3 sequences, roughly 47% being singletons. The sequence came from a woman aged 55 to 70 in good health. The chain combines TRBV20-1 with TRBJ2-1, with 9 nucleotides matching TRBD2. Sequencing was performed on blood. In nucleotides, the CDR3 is TGCGGTGCTAGAGAGGCCGGACTAGCGTTGGTTGAGCAGTTCTTC. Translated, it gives CGAREAGLALVEQFF.